The 7 T cell receptor beta chains listed next were all sequenced from one sample in a study of cytomegalovirus exposure and HLA in healthy donors. PCR primers comprised 60 Vbeta and 13 Jbeta primers. Only in-frame clones appear in the TCRdb table, and some are missing; sequencing was by immunoSEQ multiplex PCR. Its table lists 120,000 to 150,000 clones. The sequenced material came from PBMCs. These receptors all come from a woman aged 50 to 60 in good health and CMV-seronegative.

The V and J genes are TRBV21-1 and TRBJ1-1; the tabulated D call, TRBD1, remains unverified against the DNA. TRBV21-1 is tagged as a pseudogene. There are 10 residues in the CDR3. The CDR3 here is CASLQGKTFF. The CDR3 bases are TGTGCCAGCCTACAGGGTAAAACTTTCTTT.

V usage is TRBV28 and J usage is TRBJ2-5; 10 bases map to TRBD2. CDR3 length: 16 residues. The V segment lost 5 bases and the J segment 5 bases; nucleotides outside the gene matches: 11. CDR1 is MDHEN and CDR2 is SYDVKM in the germline V gene. The CDR3 region is CASSPWERGGHETQYF. Here the CDR3 DNA reads TGTGCCAGCAGTCCCTGGGAGCGGGGGGGCCATGAGACCCAGTACTTC. The full variable domain, rest sourced from reference TRBV28 and TRBJ2-5, is DVKVTQSSRYLVKRTGEKVFLECVQDMDHENMFWYRQDPGLGLRLIYFSYDVKMKEKGDIPEGYSVSREKKERFSLILESASTNQTSMYLCASSPWERGGHETQYFGPGTRLLVL.

V usage is TRBV29-1 and J usage is TRBJ2-3, with TRBD2 matching over 7 bases. The CDR3 is 10 residues long. V lost 7 bases, J lost 11 bases, and 6 bases stayed unmatched. The V gene's germline CDR1 is SQVTM and CDR2 ANQGSEA. The CDR3 is CSARGGEQYF. DNA for the CDR3: TGCAGCGCCCGCGGGGGTGAGCAGTATTTT.

This sequence joins TRBV5-1 and TRBJ2-1, with 9 bases matching TRBD2. J gave up 0 bases and V 0 bases, and 4 bases lay outside the gene matches. Germline CDR1 and CDR2: SGHRS and YFSETQ. This CDR3 is built from 17 residues. The CDR3 bases are TGCGCCAGCAGCTTGGGTCTAGCGGGGAGCTCCTACAATGAGCAGTTCTTC. It is translated as CASSLGLAGSSYNEQFF. The whole variable domain, filled in from reference TRBV5-1 and TRBJ2-1, reads KAGVTQTPRYLIKTRGQQVTLSCSPISGHRSVSWYQQTPGQGLQFLFEYFSETQRNKGNFPGRFSGRQFSNSRSEMNVSTLELGDSALYLCASSLGLAGSSYNEQFFGPGTRLTVL.

V gene TRBV6-1 combines with J gene TRBJ2-7; D may be TRBD2 (6 bases). Trimming took 0 bases from V and 6 from J, leaving 15 bases between them. The CDR3 is 15 residues long. Germline CDR1 is MNHNS and CDR2 is SASEGT. The CDR3 coding sequence is TGTGCCAGCAGTGAAGCGCGACTAGTTTCACCCGAGCAGTACTTC. It is translated as CASSEARLVSPEQYF.

The chain uses TRBV5-1 and TRBJ2-7; D remains ambiguous. This CDR3 has 13 residues. The germline gives CDR1 SGHRS, CDR2 YFSETQ. Trimming removed 3 bases at V and 3 bases at J, with 10 bases between. This CDR3 reads CASSSRANYEQYF. Written as DNA, the CDR3 is TGCGCCAGCAGCTCCCGAGCCAACTACGAGCAGTACTTC.

The CDR3 DNA follows: TGCGCCAGCAGGAAAGGCGGTAGTGGGGAGACCCAGTACTTC. As protein: CASRKGGSGETQYF. This chain links TRBV4-1 with TRBJ2-5; D unresolved. Trimming took off 6 bases at V and 5 bases at J, with 16 bases between the two ends. This CDR3 is 14 amino acids long. Per germline, CDR1 MGHRA and CDR2 YSYEKL.